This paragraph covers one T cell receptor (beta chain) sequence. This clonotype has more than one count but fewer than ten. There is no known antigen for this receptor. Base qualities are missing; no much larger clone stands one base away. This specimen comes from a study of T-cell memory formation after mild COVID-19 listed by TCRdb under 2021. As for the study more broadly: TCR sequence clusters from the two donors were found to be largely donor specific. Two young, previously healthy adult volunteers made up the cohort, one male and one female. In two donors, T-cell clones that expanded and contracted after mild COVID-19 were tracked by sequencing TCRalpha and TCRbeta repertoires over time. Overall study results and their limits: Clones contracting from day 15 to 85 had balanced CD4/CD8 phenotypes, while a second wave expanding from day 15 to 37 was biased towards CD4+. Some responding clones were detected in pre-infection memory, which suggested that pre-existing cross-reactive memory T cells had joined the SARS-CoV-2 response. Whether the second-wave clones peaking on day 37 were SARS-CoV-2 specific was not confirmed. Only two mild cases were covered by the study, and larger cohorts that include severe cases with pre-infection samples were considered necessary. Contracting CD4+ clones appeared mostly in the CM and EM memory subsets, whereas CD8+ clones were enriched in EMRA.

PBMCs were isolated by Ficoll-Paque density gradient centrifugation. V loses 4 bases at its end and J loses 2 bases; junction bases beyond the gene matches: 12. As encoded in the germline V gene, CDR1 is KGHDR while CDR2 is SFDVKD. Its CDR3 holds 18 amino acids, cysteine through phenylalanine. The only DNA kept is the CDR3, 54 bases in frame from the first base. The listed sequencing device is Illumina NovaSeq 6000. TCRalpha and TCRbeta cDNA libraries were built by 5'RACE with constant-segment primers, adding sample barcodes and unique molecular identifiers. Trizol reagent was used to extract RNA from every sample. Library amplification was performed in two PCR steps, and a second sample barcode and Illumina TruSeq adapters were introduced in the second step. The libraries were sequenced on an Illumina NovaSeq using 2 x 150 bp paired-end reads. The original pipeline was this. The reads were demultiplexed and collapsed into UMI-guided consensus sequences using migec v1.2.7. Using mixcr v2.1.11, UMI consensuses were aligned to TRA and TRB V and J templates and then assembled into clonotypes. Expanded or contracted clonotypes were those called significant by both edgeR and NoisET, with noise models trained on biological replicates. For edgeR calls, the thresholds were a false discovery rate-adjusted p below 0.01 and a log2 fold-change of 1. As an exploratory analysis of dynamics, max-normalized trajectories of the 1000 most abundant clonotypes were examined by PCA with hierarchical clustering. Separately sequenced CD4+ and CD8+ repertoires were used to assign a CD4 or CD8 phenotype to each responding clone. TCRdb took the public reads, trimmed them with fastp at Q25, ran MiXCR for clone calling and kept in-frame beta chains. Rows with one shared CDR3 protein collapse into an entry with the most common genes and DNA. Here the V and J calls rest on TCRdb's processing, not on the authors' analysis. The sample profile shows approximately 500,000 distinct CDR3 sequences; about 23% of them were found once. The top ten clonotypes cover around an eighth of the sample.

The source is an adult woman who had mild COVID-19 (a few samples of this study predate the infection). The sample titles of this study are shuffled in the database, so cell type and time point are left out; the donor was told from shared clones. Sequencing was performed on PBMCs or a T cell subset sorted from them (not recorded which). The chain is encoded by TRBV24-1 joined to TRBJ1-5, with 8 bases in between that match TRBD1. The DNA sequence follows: TGTGCCACCAGTGACGCCAACCACCAGACAGGGGGCAATCAGCCCCAGCATTTT. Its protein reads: CATSDANHQTGGNQPQHF.